This T cell receptor beta chain was retrieved from a study of siplizumab effects on memory and regulatory T cells (dated by TCRdb to about 2019). About the full investigation: The study examined how the anti-CD2 antibody siplizumab affects alloreactive T-cell subsets in allogeneic mixed lymphocyte reactions built from human PBMCs. Points the paper makes about the study in general: Sequences below about 10^-5 frequency were poorly captured, so only a minor fraction of alloreactive clones could be mapped to unstimulated subsets. Siplizumab significantly reduced the cumulative frequency of alloreactive sequences traceable to unstimulated CD4+ memory T cells. In reactions with siplizumab, an average of roughly 69% of mappable alloreactive CD4+ clones were Treg-derived, compared with 25% to 30% in control reactions. Greater diversity appeared to be present in unstimulated naive T cells than in memory T cells, and a substantial contribution to the alloresponse seemed to be made by naive cells. Whether proliferating Tregs from siplizumab cultures were suppressive was not functionally confirmed. A naive or memory phenotype could not be assigned to roughly 75-95% of proliferating CD4+ or CD8+ clones.

Sorted unstimulated T cells and proliferating T cells recovered from mixed lymphocyte reactions underwent TCRbeta CDR3 sequencing. Fresh whole blood from fewer than twelve HLA-typed healthy donors was used to isolate PBMCs. Turning to this clone: The target of this receptor is not known. No much larger clonotype is one base removed from it; base qualities were not supplied.

The library was made by the immunoSEQ multiplex PCR assay. Around 9.9 x 10^4 TCR templates per sample were assayed by the deep sequencing platform. Genomic DNA extracted from sorted T cells was used for TCRbeta CDR3 sequencing. The authors' analysis ran thus. The R programming language was used for the clonal analysis of the TCRbeta CDR3 data. Alloreactive CD4+ and CD8+ clones were identified by comparing unstimulated samples to CFSE-low samples taken after the reaction. Alloreactive CD4+ clones were assigned to regulatory or non-regulatory origin by matching sequences to sorted unstimulated Treg and non-Treg repertoires. The immuneACCESS repertoire file appears here via TCRdb, limited to in-frame rearrangements. These files lack a portion of the clones; in checked studies, under half of the deficit traces to unresolved V genes, and the cause of the others is not known. V and J calls and clone size are those listed in that table; D and trimming were worked out from the DNA. This sample lists 85,000 to 120,000 clones; 80% to 95% were detected once. Clones ranked in the top ten supply 1.1% of the sample.

Sequences SNHLY (CDR1) and FYNNEI (CDR2) are obtained from the germline V gene. Its CDR3 holds 15 amino acids, cysteine through phenylalanine. Only the CDR3 region is kept as DNA, spanning 45 bases read in frame from base 1. Trimming leaves V shorter by 8 bases and J shorter by 5 bases, with the junction holding 12 bases beyond the gene matches. The receptor comes from a human donor in good health. What was sequenced was CD4+ T cells sorted from blood. The receptor chain draws on TRBV2 and TRBJ2-5; TRBD1 matches 9 bases in the middle. The sequenced DNA is TGTGCCAGCGTCCCTCTAACAGGGGGCCGGGAGACCCAGTACTTC. This yields the protein CASVPLTGGRETQYF. This CDR3, with the reference TRBV2 and TRBJ2-5 proteins standing in past its ends, gives the full variable domain EPEVTQTPSHQVTQMGQEVILRCVPISNHLYFYWYRQILGQKVEFLVSFYNNEISEKSEIFDDQFSVERPDGSNFTLKIRSTKLEDSAMYFCASVPLTGGRETQYFGPGTRLLVL.